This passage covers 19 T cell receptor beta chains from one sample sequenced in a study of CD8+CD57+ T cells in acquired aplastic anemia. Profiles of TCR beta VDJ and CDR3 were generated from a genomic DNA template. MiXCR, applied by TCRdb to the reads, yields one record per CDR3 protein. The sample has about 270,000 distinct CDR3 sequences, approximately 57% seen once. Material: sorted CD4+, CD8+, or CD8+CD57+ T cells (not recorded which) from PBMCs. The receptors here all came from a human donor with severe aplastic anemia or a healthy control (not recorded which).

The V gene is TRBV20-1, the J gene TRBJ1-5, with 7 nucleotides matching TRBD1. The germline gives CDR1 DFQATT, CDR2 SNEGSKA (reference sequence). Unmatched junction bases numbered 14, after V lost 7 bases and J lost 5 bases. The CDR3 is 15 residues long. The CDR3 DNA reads TGCAGTGTTCCTCGACAGGGAAGGGGGTATCAGCCCCAGCATTTT. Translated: CSVPRQGRGYQPQHF.

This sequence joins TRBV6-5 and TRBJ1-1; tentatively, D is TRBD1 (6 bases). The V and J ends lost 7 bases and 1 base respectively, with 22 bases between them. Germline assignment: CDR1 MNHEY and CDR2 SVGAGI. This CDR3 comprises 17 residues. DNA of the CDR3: TGTGCCAGCAACCTTGAGGCACAGGGACTTCGGAACACTGAAGCTTTCTTT. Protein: CASNLEAQGLRNTEAFF.

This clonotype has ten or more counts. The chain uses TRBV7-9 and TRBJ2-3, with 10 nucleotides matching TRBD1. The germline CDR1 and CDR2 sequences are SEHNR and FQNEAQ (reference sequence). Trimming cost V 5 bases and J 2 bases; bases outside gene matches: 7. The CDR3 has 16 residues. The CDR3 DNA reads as TGTGCCAGCAGCCTTGGGACAGGGGTGGCCACAGATACGCAGTATTTT. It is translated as CASSLGTGVATDTQYF.

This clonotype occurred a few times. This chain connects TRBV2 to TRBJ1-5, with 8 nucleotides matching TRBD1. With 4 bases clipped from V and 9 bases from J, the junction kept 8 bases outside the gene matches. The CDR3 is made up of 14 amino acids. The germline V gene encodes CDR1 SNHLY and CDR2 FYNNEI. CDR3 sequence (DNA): TGTGCCAGCAGTGGAGACAGGGGAGGATTGCCCCAGCATTTT. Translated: CASSGDRGGLPQHF.

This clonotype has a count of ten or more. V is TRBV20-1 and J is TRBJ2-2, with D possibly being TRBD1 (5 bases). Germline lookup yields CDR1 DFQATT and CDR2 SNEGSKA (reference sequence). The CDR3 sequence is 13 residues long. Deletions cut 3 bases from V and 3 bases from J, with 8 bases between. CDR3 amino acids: CSARLGDTGELFF. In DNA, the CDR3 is TGCAGTGCTAGGTTAGGGGACACCGGGGAGCTGTTTTTT.

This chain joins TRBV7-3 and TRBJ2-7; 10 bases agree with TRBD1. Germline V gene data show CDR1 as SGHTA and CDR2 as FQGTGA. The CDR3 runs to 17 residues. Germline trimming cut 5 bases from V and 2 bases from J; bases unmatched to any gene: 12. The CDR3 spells CASSIEGRTGGTYEQYF. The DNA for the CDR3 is TGTGCCAGCAGCATTGAGGGCCGGACAGGGGGGACCTACGAGCAGTACTTC. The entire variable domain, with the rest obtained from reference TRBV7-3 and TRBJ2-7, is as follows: GAGVSQTPSNKVTEKGKYVELRCDPISGHTALYWYRQSLGQGPEFLIYFQGTGAADDSGLPNDRFFAVRPEGSVSTLKIQRTERGDSAVYLCASSIEGRTGGTYEQYFGPGTRLTVT.

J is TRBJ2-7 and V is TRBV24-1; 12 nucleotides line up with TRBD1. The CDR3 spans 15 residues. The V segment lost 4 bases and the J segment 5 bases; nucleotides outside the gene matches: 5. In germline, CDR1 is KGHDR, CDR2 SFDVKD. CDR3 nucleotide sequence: TGTGCCACCAGTGACCCGGGACAGGGGGCCCACGAGCAGTACTTC. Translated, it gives CATSDPGQGAHEQYF.

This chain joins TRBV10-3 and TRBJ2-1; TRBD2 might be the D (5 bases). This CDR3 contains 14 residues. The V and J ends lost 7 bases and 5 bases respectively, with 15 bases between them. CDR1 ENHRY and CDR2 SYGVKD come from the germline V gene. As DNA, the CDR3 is TGTGCCATCAATGACGGGATCCAAAACAATGAGCAGTTCTTC. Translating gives CAINDGIQNNEQFF.

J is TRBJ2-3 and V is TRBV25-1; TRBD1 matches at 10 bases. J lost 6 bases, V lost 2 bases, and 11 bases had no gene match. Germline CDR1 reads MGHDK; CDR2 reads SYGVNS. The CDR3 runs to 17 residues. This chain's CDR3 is CASSEGLGTGDKDTQYF. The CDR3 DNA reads TGTGCCAGCAGTGAAGGTTTGGGGACAGGGGACAAGGATACGCAGTATTTT.

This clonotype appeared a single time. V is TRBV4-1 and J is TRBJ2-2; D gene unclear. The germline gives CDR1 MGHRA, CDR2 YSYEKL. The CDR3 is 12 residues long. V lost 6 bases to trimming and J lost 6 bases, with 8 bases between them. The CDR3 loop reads CASRLGSGELFF. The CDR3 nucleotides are TGCGCCAGCAGGCTGGGCTCCGGGGAGCTGTTTTTT.

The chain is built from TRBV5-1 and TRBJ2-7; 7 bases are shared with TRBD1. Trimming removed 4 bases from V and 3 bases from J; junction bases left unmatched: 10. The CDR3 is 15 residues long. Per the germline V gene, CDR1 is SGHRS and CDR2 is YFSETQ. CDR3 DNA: TGCGCCAGCAGCCAGATCGGGACAGCAAGCTACGAGCAGTACTTC. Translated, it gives CASSQIGTASYEQYF.

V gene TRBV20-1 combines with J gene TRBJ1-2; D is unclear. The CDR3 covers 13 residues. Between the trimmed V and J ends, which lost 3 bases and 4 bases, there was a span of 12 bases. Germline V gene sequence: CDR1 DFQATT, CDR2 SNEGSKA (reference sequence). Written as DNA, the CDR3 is TGCAGTGCTAGTAGTTCGGTAACCTATGGCTACACCTTC. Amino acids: CSASSSVTYGYTF.

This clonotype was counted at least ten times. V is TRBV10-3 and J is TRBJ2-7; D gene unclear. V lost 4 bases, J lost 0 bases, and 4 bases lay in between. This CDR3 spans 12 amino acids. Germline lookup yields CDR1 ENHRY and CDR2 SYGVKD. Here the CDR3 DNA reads TGTGCCATCAGTGGGACCTCCTACGAGCAGTACTTC. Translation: CAISGTSYEQYF.

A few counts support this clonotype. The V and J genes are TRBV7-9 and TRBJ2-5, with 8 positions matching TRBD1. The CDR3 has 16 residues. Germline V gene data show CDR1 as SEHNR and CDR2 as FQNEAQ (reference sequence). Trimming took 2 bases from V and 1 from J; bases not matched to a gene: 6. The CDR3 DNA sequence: TGTGCCAGCAGCTTACTCGGACAGGGAGTCCAAGAGACCCAGTACTTC. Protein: CASSLLGQGVQETQYF.

CDR3 sequence reads: CASSDRGANYGYTF. In DNA, the CDR3 is TGTGCCAGCAGTGATAGGGGAGCAAACTATGGCTACACCTTC. The chain recombines TRBV25-1 with TRBJ1-2, with a weak D call TRBD1 (5 bases). Germline CDR1 reads MGHDK; CDR2 reads SYGVNS. CDR3 size: 14 residues. V was shortened by 3 bases and J by 2 bases, with 10 bases between the two germline ends.

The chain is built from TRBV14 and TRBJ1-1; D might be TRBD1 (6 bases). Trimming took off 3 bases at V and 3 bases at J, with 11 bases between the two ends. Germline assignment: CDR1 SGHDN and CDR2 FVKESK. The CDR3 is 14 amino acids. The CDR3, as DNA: TGTGCCAGCAGCCACGGGGACACTTACACTGAAGCTTTCTTT. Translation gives CASSHGDTYTEAFF.

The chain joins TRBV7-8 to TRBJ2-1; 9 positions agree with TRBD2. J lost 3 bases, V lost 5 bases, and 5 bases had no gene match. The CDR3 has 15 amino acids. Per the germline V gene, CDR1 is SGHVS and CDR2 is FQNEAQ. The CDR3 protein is CASSPSGVNYNEQFF. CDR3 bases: TGTGCCAGCAGCCCTAGCGGGGTTAACTACAATGAGCAGTTCTTC.

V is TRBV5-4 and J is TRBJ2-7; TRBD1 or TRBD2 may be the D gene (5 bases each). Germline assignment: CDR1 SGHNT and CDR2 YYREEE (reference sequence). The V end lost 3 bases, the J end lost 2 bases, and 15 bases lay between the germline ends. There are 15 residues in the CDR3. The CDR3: CASSSPGTEPYEQYF. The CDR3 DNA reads TGTGCCAGCAGCTCCCCCGGGACGGAGCCCTACGAGCAGTACTTC.

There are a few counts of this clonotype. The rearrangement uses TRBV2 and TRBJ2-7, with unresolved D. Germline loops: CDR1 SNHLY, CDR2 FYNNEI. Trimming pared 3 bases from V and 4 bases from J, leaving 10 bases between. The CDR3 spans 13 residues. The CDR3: CASSEVMSYEQYF. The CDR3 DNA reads TGTGCCAGCAGTGAGGTAATGTCGTACGAGCAGTACTTC. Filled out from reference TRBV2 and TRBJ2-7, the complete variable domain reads EPEVTQTPSHQVTQMGQEVILRCVPISNHLYFYWYRQILGQKVEFLVSFYNNEISEKSEIFDDQFSVERPDGSNFTLKIRSTKLEDSAMYFCASSEVMSYEQYFGPGTRLTVT.